Described below is a single T cell receptor (beta chain) sequence and its context. Donors uniformly comprised healthy Caucasians. One entry per CDR3 protein, called by TCRdb with MiXCR from the 5' RACE reads. The sample contains about 530,000 distinct CDR3 sequences, about 16% of which appear only once. The data derive from a study of identical twins. This CDR3 region has 13 residues. V was trimmed by 2 bases and J by 6 bases, leaving 10 bases between them. The data were also submitted as part of a second study, on yellow fever vaccine responses in identical twins.

The chain links TRBV12-3 or TRBV12-4 to TRBJ1-2; maybe TRBD1 (5 bases). The source is a young woman in good health. Sequenced: CD4+ T cells sorted from blood. The CDR3 sequence is CASSLRGDDGYTF. CDR3 bases: TGTGCCAGCAGTTTAAGGGGCGACGATGGCTACACCTTC.